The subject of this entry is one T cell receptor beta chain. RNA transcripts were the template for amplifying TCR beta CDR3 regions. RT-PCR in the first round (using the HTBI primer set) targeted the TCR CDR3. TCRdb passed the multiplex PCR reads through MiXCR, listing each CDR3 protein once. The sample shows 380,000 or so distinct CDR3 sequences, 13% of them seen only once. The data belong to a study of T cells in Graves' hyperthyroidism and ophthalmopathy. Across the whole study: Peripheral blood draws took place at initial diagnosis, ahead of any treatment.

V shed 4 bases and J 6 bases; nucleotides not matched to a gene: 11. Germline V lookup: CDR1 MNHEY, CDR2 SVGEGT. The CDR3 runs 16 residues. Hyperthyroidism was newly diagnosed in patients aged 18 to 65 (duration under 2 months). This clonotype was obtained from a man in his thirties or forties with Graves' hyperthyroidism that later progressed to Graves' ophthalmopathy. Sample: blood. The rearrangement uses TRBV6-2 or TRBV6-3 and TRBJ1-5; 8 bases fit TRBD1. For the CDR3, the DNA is TGTGCCAGCAGTTCCTCAGGACAGGGAGCGGTTCAGCCCCAGCATTTT. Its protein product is CASSSSGQGAVQPQHF.